These T cell receptor beta chains were read from a single sample in a study of regulatory T cells in long-lasting Graves disease. TCRdb fed the multiplex PCR reads into MiXCR, producing one record per CDR3 protein. The sample has approximately 230,000 distinct CDR3 sequences; around 19% are singletons. The source was peripheral blood mononuclear cells (PBMCs), collected at new diagnosis, from a patient treated with antithyroid drugs. The receptors were gathered from a female donor with Graves disease. Each CDR3 is given with its conserved first and last residue. The order of the fields is D gene, clone size, V gene, J gene, CDR3 DNA, CDR3 protein. The D gene is left open where the match is weak. Some rows mark clone size as missing; the rest say once, few, many or name a class of expanded clone.

TRBD2	many	TRBV7-2	TRBJ2-7	TGTGCCAGCAGCTTATCCCTAGCGGGAGGGCCCAACGAGCAGTACTTC	CASSLSLAGGPNEQYF
TRBD2	-	TRBV5-1	TRBJ2-5	TGCGCCAGCGGAGGAGCGGGAGGGCCGGAGACCCAGTACTTC	CASGGAGGPETQYF
-	few	TRBV28	TRBJ2-2	TGTGCCAGCAGTTTAATCTCCCTCACCGGGGAGCTGTTTTTT	CASSLISLTGELFF
-	few	TRBV7-6	TRBJ2-3	TGTGCCAGCAGCCAGCAGGCCGGGAAGGGAGATACGCAGTATTTT	CASSQQAGKGDTQYF
TRBD1	many	TRBV3-1	TRBJ2-4	TGTGCCAGCAGCCAAAACACAGGGGGTATTAAAAACATTCAGTACTTC	CASSQNTGGIKNIQYF
TRBD1	-	TRBV9	TRBJ2-4	TGTGCCAGCAGCTTAGCGGGGACAGGGGATAACATTCAGTACTTC	CASSLAGTGDNIQYF
TRBD2	many	TRBV27	TRBJ2-7	TGTGCCAGCAGTTTCAGCACGGGGAGGGGTTACGAGCAGTACTTC	CASSFSTGRGYEQYF
-	few	TRBV20-1	TRBJ2-7	TGCAGTGCTAGAGATAGTGCCGAGTCCTACGAGCAGTACTTC	CSARDSAESYEQYF
-	few	TRBV7-2	TRBJ2-5	TGTGCCAGCAGCCCCGACCGAGTTTGGGAGACCCAGTACTTC	CASSPDRVWETQYF
TRBD2	-	TRBV3-1	TRBJ2-7	TGTGCCAGCAGCCCCGACGGGAGCGGGGGCTCCTACGAGCAGTACTTC	CASSPDGSGGSYEQYF
-	many	TRBV30	TRBJ1-4	TGTGCCTGGAGCAGCCTTCCGGGACGGGGGGGTTTAAGTGAAAAACTGTTTTTT	CAWSSLPGRGGLSEKLFF
-	many	TRBV11-3	TRBJ2-1	TGTGCCAGCAGCTTGGGTGCTAGCGAGGGTGAGCAGTTCTTC	CASSLGASEGEQFF
TRBD1	many	TRBV12-3/TRBV12-4	TRBJ2-5	TGTGCCAGCAGTTTAGGGACAGGAGTTGGGACCCAGTACTTC	CASSLGTGVGTQYF
-	many	TRBV6-5	TRBJ2-5	TGTGCCAGCAGTTACGATCAGGTTGTAGAGACCCAGTACTTC	CASSYDQVVETQYF
-	many	TRBV6-5	TRBJ2-3	TGTGCCAGCAGTTACGACAGAAAGCCAGATACGCAGTATTTT	CASSYDRKPDTQYF
TRBD2	once	TRBV6-9	TRBJ2-7	TGTGCCAGCAGTTACGGGACTAGCGGGAGCTCCTACGAGCAGTACTTC	CASSYGTSGSSYEQYF
-	many	TRBV6-5	TRBJ1-1	TGTGCCAGCAGTTACCCATTGAACACTGAAGCTTTCTTT	CASSYPLNTEAFF
-	many	TRBV7-9	TRBJ2-5	TGTGCCAGCAGCCCAGCGGGACATCTGTGGGAGACCCAGTACTTC	CASSPAGHLWETQYF
-	few	TRBV9	TRBJ2-1	TGTGCCAGCAGCACCCGGGACGGTAACAATGAGCAGTTCTTC	CASSTRDGNNEQFF
TRBD2	many	TRBV6-4	TRBJ2-1	TGTGCCAGCAGTGACTCTGGGGAGGCGGGAGGAGGGAATGAGCAGTTCTTC	CASSDSGEAGGGNEQFF
TRBD2	many	TRBV7-9	TRBJ2-3	TGTGCCAGCAGCTCCCTCCGGACTAGCGGGATCTCAGATACGCAGTATTTT	CASSSLRTSGISDTQYF
TRBD2	many	TRBV19	TRBJ2-1	TGTGCCAGTAGTTTCACTAGCGGGAGGGGGGATGAGCAGTTCTTC	CASSFTSGRGDEQFF
TRBD1	many	TRBV24-1	TRBJ2-7	TGTGCCACCAGTGATTCCGGGACAGCCGAATCCTACGAGCAGTACTTC	CATSDSGTAESYEQYF
-	many	TRBV5-1	TRBJ2-1	TGCGCCAGCAGCTTGGTTCTGGACAATGAGCAGTTCTTC	CASSLVLDNEQFF
-	many	TRBV19	TRBJ2-7	TGTGCCAGTAGTATAGCGGGAAGGTCGTCCTACGAGCAGTACTTC	CASSIAGRSSYEQYF
-	many	TRBV6-1	TRBJ2-1	TGTGCCAGCAGGACAGCTAACTCCTACAATGAGCAGTTCTTC	CASRTANSYNEQFF
TRBD2	many	TRBV28	TRBJ2-1	TGTGCCAGCAGTTTAAGTAGCGGGAGAGAGAATGAGCAGTTCTTC	CASSLSSGRENEQFF
-	many	TRBV20-1	TRBJ2-1	TGCAGTGCTAGGCCAGCTAGCGAACCCTACAATGAGCAGTTCTTC	CSARPASEPYNEQFF
-	many	TRBV29-1	TRBJ2-3	TGCAGCATAACCCATACCCTTTTCCACGCAGATACGCAGTATTTT	CSITHTLFHADTQYF
-	many	TRBV14	TRBJ1-4	TGTGCCAGCAGCGGAAACGAAAAACTGTTTTTT	CASSGNEKLFF
TRBD2	many	TRBV20-1	TRBJ2-4	TGCAGTGCCCCCCCTAGCGGGAGTCAAAACATTCAGTACTTC	CSAPPSGSQNIQYF
TRBD2	many	TRBV11-3	TRBJ2-1	TGTGCCAGCAGCCCGTTCCAGACTAGCGGGAGAAAGTTCTTC	CASSPFQTSGRKFF
TRBD1	many	TRBV28	TRBJ1-2	TGTGCCAGCAGGAAGGACAGGGATGGCTACACCTTC	CASRKDRDGYTF
TRBD2	few	TRBV27	TRBJ2-1	TGTGCCAGCAGTCCGTCGTTTGGCGTGAGCGGGAGCTCCTACAATGAGCAGTTCTTC	CASSPSFGVSGSSYNEQFF
-	few	TRBV20-1	TRBJ1-2	TGCAGTGCTAGAGAGATTGGGGGGGGAGGCTACACCTTC	CSAREIGGGGYTF
TRBD2	many	TRBV10-3	TRBJ2-1	TGTGCCATCAGCCTTGGACTAGCGGGAGACAATGAGCAGTTCTTC	CAISLGLAGDNEQFF
-	-	TRBV28	TRBJ1-1	TGTGCCAGCAGCCCTCGAAGTAATGAAGCTTTCTTT	CASSPRSNEAFF
-	-	TRBV20-1	TRBJ2-5	TGCAGTGCTAGCCCAACAGGGCGCACCAAGAGGACCCAGTACTTC	CSASPTGRTKRTQYF
-	few	TRBV6-2/TRBV6-3	TRBJ1-3	TGTGCAGCGAGGCAGAGCTCTGGAAACACCATATATTTT	CAARQSSGNTIYF
TRBD1	-	TRBV12-5	TRBJ1-5	TGTGCTAGTGGTTTGGGACAGGGAGGACAGCCCCAGCATTTT	CASGLGQGGQPQHF
-	many	TRBV11-3	TRBJ2-1	TGTGCCAGCACCAAGGCTGCTAACTACAATGAGCAGTTCTTC	CASTKAANYNEQFF
TRBD2	many	TRBV20-1	TRBJ2-7	TGCAGTGCTAGAGGCTTGGGCGGGACTAGCCAATACGAGCAGTACTTC	CSARGLGGTSQYEQYF
TRBD2	few	TRBV2	TRBJ2-5	TGTGCCAGCAGGCAACTAGCGGGGCCGCAAGAGACCCAGTACTTC	CASRQLAGPQETQYF
TRBD1	many	TRBV5-1	TRBJ1-1	TGCGCCAGCAGCCATGGGACAGCCTTTAAAGCTTTCTTT	CASSHGTAFKAFF
TRBD1	many	TRBV2	TRBJ2-7	TGTGCCGGGGGACAGAACTCCTACGAGCAGTACTTC	CAGGQNSYEQYF
TRBD1	many	TRBV7-3	TRBJ2-1	TGTGCCAGCAGCTTAAATCCGACCTCACAGGGGGCGCGGGGTGAGCAGTTCTTC	CASSLNPTSQGARGEQFF
-	many	TRBV18	TRBJ2-5	TGTGCCAGCTCACCAACGAGAGATCAAGAGACCCAGTACTTC	CASSPTRDQETQYF
-	many	TRBV6-9	TRBJ1-1	TGTGCCAGCAGTTATAAGCAGGGGAGGAACACTGAAGCTTTCTTT	CASSYKQGRNTEAFF
-	many	TRBV11-3	TRBJ2-7	TGTGCCAGCAGCCCCTCGACTACTCCAGACGAGCAGTACTTC	CASSPSTTPDEQYF
-	many	TRBV19	TRBJ1-1	TGTGCCAGTAGTCCCCTGGGGGGGGACGACACTGAAGCTTTCTTT	CASSPLGGDDTEAFF
-	many	TRBV9	TRBJ2-1	TGTGCCATCCCGAGCACCGGCAGCCGTTACAATGAGCAGTTCTTC	CAIPSTGSRYNEQFF
TRBD2	many	TRBV27	TRBJ2-7	TGTGCCAGCAGTTTGGGACCGGGACTAGCGGGAGGGTACGAGCAGTACTTC	CASSLGPGLAGGYEQYF
-	many	TRBV12-5	TRBJ2-3	TGTGCTAGTGGTTTGGACGATAGCACAGATACGCAGTATTTT	CASGLDDSTDTQYF